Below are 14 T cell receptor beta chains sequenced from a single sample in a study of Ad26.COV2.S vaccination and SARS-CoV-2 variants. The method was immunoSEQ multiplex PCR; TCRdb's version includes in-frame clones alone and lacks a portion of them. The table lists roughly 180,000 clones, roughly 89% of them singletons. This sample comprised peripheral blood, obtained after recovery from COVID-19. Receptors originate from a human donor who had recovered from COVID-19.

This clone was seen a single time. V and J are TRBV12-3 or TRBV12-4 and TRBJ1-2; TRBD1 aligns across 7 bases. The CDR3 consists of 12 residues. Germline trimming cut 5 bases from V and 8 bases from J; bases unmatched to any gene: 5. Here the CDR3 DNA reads TGTGCCAGCAGTCACTCGACAGGGGGCTACACCTTC. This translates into CASSHSTGGYTF.

CDR3 loop: CASSSSGMTGYTF. The CDR3 nucleotides are TGTGCCAGCAGTTCCTCAGGGATGACTGGCTACACCTTC. The chain employs TRBV6-6 and TRBJ1-2; tentatively, D is TRBD1 (5 bases). V gave up 4 bases and J gave up 7 bases, with 13 bases separating them. CDR3 size: 13 residues. CDR1 is MNHNY and CDR2 is SVGAGI in the germline V gene (reference sequence).

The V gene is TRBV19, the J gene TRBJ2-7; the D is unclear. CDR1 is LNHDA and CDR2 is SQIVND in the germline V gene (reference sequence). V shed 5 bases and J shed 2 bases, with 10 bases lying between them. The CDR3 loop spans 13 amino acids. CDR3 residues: CASSEREAYEQYF. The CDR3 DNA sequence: TGTGCCAGTAGTGAAAGGGAAGCCTACGAGCAGTACTTC.

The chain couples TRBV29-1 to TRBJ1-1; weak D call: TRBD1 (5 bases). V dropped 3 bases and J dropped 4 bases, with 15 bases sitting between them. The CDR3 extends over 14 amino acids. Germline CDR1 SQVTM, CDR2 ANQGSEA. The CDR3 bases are TGCAGCGTTGAGCTGCAGGGCAAGACCACTGAAGCTTTCTTT. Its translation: CSVELQGKTTEAFF.

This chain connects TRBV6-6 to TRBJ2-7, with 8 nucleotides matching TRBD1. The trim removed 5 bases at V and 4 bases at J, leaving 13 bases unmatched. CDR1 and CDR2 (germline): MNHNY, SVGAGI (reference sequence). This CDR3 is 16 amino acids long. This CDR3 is CASSPTGAVVGYEQYF. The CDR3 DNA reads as TGTGCCAGCAGTCCGACAGGGGCGGTAGTTGGGTACGAGCAGTACTTC.

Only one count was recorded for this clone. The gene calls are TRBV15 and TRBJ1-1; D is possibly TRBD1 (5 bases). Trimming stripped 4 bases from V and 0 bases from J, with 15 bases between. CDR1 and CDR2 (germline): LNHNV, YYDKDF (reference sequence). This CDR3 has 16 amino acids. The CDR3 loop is CATSKGPQQVNTEAFF. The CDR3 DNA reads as TGTGCCACCAGCAAGGGTCCTCAACAGGTGAACACTGAAGCTTTCTTT.

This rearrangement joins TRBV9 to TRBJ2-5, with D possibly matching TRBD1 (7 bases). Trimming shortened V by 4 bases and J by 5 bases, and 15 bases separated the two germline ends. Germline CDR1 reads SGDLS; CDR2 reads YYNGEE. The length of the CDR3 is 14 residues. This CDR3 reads CASSSQGGGETQYF. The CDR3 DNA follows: TGTGCCAGCAGCTCCCAGGGGGGCGGTGAGACCCAGTACTTC.

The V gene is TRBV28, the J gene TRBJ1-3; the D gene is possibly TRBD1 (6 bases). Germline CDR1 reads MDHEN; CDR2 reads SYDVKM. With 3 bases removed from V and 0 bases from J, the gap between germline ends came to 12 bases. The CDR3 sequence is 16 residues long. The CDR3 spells CASSFGQLYSGNTIYF. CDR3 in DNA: TGTGCCAGCAGTTTTGGACAGCTCTACTCTGGAAACACCATATATTTT.

CDR3 bases: TGTGCCAGCAGCCAAGCCGGGGTCCACGAGCAGTACTTC. Translated: CASSQAGVHEQYF. The chain couples TRBV21-1 to TRBJ2-7; the table's D gene call, TRBD2, was not cross checked with the DNA. TRBV21-1 is tagged as a pseudogene. This CDR3 is 13 amino acids long.

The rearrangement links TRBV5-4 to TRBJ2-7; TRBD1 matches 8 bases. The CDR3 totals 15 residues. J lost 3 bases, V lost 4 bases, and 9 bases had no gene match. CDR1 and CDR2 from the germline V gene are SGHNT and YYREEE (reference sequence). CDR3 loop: CASSLAPGTGYEQYF. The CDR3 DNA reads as TGTGCCAGCAGCCTTGCCCCCGGGACAGGCTACGAGCAGTACTTC.

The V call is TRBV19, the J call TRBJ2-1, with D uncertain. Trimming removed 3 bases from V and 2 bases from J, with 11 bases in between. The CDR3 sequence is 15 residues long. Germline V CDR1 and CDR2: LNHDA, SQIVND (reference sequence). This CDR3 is CASSIESYPYNEQFF. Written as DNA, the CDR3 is TGTGCCAGTAGTATTGAAAGCTACCCCTACAATGAGCAGTTCTTC.

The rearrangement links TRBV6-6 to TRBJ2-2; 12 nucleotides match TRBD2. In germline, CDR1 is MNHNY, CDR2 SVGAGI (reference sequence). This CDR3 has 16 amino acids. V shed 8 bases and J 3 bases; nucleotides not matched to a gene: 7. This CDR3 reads CASLLAGGGDTGELFF. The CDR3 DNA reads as TGTGCCAGCCTACTAGCGGGGGGCGGGGACACCGGGGAGCTGTTTTTT.

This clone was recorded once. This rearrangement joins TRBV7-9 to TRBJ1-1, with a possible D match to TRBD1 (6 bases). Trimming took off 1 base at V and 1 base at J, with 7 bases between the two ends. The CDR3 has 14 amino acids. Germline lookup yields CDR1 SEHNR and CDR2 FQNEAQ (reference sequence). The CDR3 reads CASSLGTENTEAFF. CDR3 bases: TGTGCCAGCAGCTTAGGGACAGAGAACACTGAAGCTTTCTTT.

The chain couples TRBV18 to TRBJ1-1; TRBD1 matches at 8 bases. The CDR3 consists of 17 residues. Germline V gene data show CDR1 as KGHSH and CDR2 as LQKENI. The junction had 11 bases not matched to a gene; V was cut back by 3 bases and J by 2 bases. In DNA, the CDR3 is TGTGCCAGCTCACCGTCAGGGGGCTCCGACTTAAACACTGAAGCTTTCTTT. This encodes CASSPSGGSDLNTEAFF.